This TCR beta chain was identified during a study of blood T cell repertoires in COVID-19. About the study: From T cells, B-cell-depleted T cells, or PBMCs came the material, which was cDNA or gDNA.

Two negative PCRs, clearance, or symptom resolution characterized the recovered Cohort 3 donors. Profiled with immunoSEQ multiplex PCR; TCRdb holds only in-frame clones, not every one. The sample lists over 300,000 clones; approximately 85% were seen once. Germline loops: CDR1 LGHNA, CDR2 YNFKEQ. The CDR3 contains 15 residues. The ends were cut back, 0 bases at V and 1 base at J, with 8 bases in the middle. The sample consisted of PBMCs or T cells enriched from blood (not recorded which). The TCR comes from a man aged 25-45 years who had recovered from COVID-19. J is TRBJ2-3 and V is TRBV4-2; D unresolved. The CDR3 region has the DNA TGTGCCAGCAGCCAAGATTTGGGCCGCACAGATACGCAGTATTTT. It yields the protein CASSQDLGRTDTQYF.